By share, the clone carrying this T cell receptor beta chain counts as medium-sized (0.01 to 0.1%). Antigen unknown. Germline V gives CDR1 LGHNT, CDR2 FRNRAP. Losses at the gene ends were 3 bases for V and 3 bases for J; bases not matched to a gene: 4. The CDR3 length is 14 residues. Time point reported: sample taken at primary tumor resection. The data are from a study of spatial heterogeneity in lung cancer. For the study at large: Compared with alpha-chain sequences, beta-chain sequences were consistently detected in greater numbers. The mean occurrence of each unique TCR and UMI combination in raw reads exceeded 9.5. The study, taken as a whole, reports: Intratumoral expanded alpha and beta TCR counts were found to track tumor mutation counts. Among tumor T cells, estimated coverage was approximately 7% for alpha chains and roughly 14% for beta chains.

Individually, TCR cDNA molecules were each labelled with a unique molecular identifier. One entry per CDR3 protein results from TCRdb running MiXCR on the 5' RACE reads. The repertoire holds more than 2,500 distinct CDR3 sequences, with 4% to 5.5% as singletons. The sample was lung tumor tissue, taken at surgery. The chain combines TRBV12-5 with TRBJ1-2; 7 bases are shared with TRBD1. The clonotype comes from a female donor with early-stage non-small cell lung cancer. Written as DNA, the CDR3 is TGTGCTAGTGGTTTAACGACAGGGTACTATGGCTACACCTTC. It translates to CASGLTTGYYGYTF.